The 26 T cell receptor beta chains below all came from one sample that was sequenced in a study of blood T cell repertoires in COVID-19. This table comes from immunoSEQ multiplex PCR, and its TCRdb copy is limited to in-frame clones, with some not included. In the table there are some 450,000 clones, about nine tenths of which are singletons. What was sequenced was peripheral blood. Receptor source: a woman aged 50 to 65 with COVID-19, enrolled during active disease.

The CDR3 is CASSPWVTGTEAFF. In DNA, the CDR3 is TGTGCCAGCAGCCCCTGGGTTACGGGAACTGAAGCTTTCTTT. The genes are TRBV7-8 and TRBJ1-1, with D unresolved. The CDR3 contains 14 residues. Germline CDR1 reads SGHVS; CDR2 reads FQNEAQ. The V gene lost 5 bases and the J gene lost 5 bases, with 15 bases spanning the gap.

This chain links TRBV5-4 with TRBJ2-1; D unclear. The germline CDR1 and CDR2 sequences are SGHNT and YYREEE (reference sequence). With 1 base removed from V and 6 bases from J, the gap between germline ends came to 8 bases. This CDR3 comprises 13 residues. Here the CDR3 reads CASSLSAANEQFF. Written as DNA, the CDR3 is TGTGCCAGCAGCTTGAGCGCGGCCAATGAGCAGTTCTTC.

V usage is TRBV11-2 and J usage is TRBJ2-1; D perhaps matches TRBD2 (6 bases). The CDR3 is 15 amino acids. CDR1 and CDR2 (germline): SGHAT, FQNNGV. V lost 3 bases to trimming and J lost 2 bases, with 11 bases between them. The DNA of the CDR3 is TGTGCCAGCAGCTTGGCCGGGGGAGCCTACAATGAGCAGTTCTTC. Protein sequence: CASSLAGGAYNEQFF.

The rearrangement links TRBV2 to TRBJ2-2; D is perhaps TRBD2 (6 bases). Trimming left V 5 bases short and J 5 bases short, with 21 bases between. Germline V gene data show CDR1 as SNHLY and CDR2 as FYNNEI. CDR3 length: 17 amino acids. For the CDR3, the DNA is TGTGCCAGCAGTCGGACTATCACCACCCCTACGACCGGGGAGCTGTTTTTT. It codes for CASSRTITTPTTGELFF. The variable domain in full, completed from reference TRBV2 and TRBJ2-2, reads EPEVTQTPSHQVTQMGQEVILRCVPISNHLYFYWYRQILGQKVEFLVSFYNNEISEKSEIFDDQFSVERPDGSNFTLKIRSTKLEDSAMYFCASSRTITTPTTGELFFGEGSRLTVL.

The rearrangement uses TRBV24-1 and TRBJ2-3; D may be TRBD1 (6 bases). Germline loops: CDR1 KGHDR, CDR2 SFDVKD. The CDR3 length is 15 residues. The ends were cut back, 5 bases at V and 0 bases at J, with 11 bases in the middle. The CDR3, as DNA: TGTGCCACCAGTGCTCCGGGACACAGCACAGATACGCAGTATTTT. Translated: CATSAPGHSTDTQYF.

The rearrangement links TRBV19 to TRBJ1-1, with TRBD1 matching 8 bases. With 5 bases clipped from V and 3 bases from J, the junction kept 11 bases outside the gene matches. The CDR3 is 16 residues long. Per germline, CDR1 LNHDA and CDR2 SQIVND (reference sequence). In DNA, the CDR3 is TGTGCCAGTAGTGCGGACAGGGCGGGTATACACACTGAAGCTTTCTTT. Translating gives CASSADRAGIHTEAFF. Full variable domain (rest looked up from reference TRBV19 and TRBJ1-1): DGGITQSPKYLFRKEGQNVTLSCEQNLNHDAMYWYRQDPGQGLRLIYYSQIVNDFQKGDIAEGYSVSREKKESFPLTVTSAQKNPTAFYLCASSADRAGIHTEAFFGQGTRLTVV.

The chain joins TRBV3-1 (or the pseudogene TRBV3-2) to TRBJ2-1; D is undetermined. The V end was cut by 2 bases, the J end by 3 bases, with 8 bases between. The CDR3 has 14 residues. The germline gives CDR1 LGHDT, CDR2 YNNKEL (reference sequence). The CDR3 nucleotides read TGTGCCAGCAGCCAATCCGGTCTCTACAATGAGCAGTTCTTC. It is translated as CASSQSGLYNEQFF.

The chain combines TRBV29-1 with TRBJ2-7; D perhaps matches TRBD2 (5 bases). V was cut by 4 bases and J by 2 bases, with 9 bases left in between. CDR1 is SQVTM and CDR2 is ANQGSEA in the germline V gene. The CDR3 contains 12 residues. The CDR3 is CSVAEGTYEQYF. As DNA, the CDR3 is TGCAGCGTTGCTGAGGGAACCTACGAGCAGTACTTC.

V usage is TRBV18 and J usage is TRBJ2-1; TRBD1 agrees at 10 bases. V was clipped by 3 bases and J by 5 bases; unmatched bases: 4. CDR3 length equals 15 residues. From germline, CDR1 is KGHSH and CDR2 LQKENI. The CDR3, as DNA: TGTGCCAGCTCACCCAGGACAGGGGGAAACAATGAGCAGTTCTTC. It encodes CASSPRTGGNNEQFF.

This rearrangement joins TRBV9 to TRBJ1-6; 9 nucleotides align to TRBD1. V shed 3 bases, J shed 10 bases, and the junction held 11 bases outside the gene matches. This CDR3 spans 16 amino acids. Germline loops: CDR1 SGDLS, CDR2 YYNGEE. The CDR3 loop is CASSEQPGQGRSPLHF. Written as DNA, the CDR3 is TGTGCCAGCAGCGAGCAACCGGGACAGGGACGGTCACCCCTCCACTTT.

The CDR3 bases are TGTGCCAGCAGTTACTCCGGGTCACCTCAGGGTGAGCAGTTCTTC. Its translation is CASSYSGSPQGEQFF. The genes are TRBV27 and TRBJ2-1; D is perhaps TRBD1 (5 bases). Trimming pared 4 bases from V and 9 bases from J, leaving 19 bases between. The CDR3 is 15 residues long. Germline CDR1 MNHEY, CDR2 SMNVEV (reference sequence).

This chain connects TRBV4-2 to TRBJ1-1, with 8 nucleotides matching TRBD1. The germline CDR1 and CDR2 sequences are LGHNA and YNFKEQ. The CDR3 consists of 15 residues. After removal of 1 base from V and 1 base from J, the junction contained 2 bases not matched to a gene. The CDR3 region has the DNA TGTGCCAGCAGCCAAGTAGGGACAGGGAACACTGAAGCTTTCTTT. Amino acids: CASSQVGTGNTEAFF.

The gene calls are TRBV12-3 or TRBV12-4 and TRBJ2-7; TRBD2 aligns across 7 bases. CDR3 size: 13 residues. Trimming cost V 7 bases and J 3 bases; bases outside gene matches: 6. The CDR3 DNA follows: TGTGCCAGCACCCCAACGGGGGGCTACGAGCAGTACTTC. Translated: CASTPTGGYEQYF.

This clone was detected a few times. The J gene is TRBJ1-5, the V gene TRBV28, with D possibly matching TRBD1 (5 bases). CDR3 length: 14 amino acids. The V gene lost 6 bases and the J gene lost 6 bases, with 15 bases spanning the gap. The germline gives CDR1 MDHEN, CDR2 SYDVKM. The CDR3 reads CASREGRPGQPQHF. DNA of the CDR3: TGTGCCAGCAGGGAGGGGAGACCCGGTCAGCCCCAGCATTTT.

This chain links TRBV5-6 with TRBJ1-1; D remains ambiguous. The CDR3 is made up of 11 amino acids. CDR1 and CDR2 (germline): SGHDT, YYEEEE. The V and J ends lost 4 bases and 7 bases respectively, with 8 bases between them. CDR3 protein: CASSRTGEAFF. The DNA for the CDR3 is TGTGCCAGCAGCCGTACGGGTGAAGCTTTCTTT.

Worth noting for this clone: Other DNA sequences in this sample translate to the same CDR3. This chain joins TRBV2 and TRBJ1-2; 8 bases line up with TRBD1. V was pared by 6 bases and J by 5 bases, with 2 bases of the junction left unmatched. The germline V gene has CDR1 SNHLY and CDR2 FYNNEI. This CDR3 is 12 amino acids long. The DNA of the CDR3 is TGTGCCAGCAGCGGGACAGGATATGGCTACACCTTC. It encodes CASSGTGYGYTF.

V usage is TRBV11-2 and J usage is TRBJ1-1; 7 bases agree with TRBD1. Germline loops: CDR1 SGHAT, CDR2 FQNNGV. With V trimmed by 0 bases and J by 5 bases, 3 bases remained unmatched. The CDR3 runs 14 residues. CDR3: CASSLETGFTEAFF. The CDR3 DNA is TGTGCCAGCAGCTTAGAGACAGGGTTTACTGAAGCTTTCTTT.

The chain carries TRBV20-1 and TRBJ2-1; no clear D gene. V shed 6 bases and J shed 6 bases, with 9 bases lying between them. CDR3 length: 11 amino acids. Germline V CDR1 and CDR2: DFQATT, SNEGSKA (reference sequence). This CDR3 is CSAPDSNEQFF. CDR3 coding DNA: TGCAGTGCCCCCGACTCCAATGAGCAGTTCTTC.

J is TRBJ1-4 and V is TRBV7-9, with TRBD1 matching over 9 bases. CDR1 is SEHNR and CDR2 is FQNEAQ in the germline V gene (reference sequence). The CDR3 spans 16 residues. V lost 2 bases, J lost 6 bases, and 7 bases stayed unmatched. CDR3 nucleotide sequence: TGTGCCAGCAGCTTAAAGAGGGGGACAGGGCATGAAAAACTGTTTTTT. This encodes CASSLKRGTGHEKLFF.

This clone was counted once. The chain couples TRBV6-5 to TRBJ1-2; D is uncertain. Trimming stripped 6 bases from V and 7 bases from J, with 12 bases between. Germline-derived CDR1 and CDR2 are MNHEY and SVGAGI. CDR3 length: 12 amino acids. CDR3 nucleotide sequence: TGTGCCAGCAGCCAAGACTCATCTGGCTACACCTTC. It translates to CASSQDSSGYTF.

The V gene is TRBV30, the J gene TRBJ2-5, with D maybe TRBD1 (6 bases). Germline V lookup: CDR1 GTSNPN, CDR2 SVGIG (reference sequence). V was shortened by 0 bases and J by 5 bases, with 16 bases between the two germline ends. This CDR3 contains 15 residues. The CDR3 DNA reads TGTGCCTGGAGTGTAGATGGGGGCCCTAGGGAGACCCAGTACTTC. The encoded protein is CAWSVDGGPRETQYF.

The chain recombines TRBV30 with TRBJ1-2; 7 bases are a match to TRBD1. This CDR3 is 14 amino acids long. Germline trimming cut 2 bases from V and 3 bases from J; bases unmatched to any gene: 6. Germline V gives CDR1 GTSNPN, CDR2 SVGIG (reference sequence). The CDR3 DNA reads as TGTGCCTGGAGTACACAGGGGATTCACTATGGCTACACCTTC. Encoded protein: CAWSTQGIHYGYTF.

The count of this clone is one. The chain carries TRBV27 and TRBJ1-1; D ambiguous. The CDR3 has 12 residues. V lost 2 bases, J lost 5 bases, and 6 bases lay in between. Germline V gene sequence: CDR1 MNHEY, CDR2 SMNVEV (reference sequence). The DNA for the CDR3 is TGTGCCAGCAGTTTACCCGGGACTGAAGCTTTCTTT. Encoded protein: CASSLPGTEAFF.

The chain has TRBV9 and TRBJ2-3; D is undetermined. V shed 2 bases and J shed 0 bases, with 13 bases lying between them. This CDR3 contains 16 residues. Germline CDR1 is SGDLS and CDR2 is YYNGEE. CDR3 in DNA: TGTGCCAGCAGCGTCCCTCGCGCCGAGAGCACAGATACGCAGTATTTT. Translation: CASSVPRAESTDTQYF.

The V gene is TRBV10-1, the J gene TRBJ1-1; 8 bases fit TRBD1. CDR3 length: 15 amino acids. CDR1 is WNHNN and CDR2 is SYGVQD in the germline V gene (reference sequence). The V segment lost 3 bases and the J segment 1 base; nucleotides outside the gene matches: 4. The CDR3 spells CASSDQGAANTEAFF. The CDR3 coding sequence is TGCGCCAGCAGTGACCAGGGGGCGGCGAACACTGAAGCTTTCTTT.

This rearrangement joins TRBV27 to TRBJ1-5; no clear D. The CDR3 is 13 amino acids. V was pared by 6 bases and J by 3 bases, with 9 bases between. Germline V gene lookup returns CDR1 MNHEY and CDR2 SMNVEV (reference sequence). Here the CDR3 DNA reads TGTGCCAGCAGACTATCCACCAATCAGCCCCAGCATTTT. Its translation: CASRLSTNQPQHF.